Each of the 14 T cell receptor beta chains below was sequenced from the same sample in a study of blood T cell repertoires in COVID-19. The protocol was immunoSEQ multiplex PCR, while the TCRdb copy is restricted to in-frame clones and leaves out a portion. The repertoire consists of roughly 60,000 clones, with 78% occurring once and the leading ten covering roughly 27%. What was sequenced was peripheral blood. All receptors come from a human donor in a cohort sampled during active COVID-19.

The rearrangement uses TRBV29-1 and TRBJ2-7; TRBD2 is a possible D gene (5 bases). With 4 bases removed from V and 6 bases from J, the gap between germline ends came to 13 bases. Germline-derived CDR1 and CDR2 are SQVTM and ANQGSEA. The length of the CDR3 is 12 residues. In DNA, the CDR3 is TGCAGCGTTGCCCCTACTAGATCCGAGCAGTACTTC. Protein: CSVAPTRSEQYF.

V gene TRBV27 combines with J gene TRBJ2-2; no reliable D call. CDR3 length: 17 amino acids. The germline V and J ends were trimmed by 2 bases and 4 bases, with 17 bases remaining between them. From germline, CDR1 is MNHEY and CDR2 SMNVEV (reference sequence). CDR3 region: CASSLNSPGLTTGELFF. CDR3 DNA: TGTGCCAGCAGTTTAAATTCCCCCGGTCTCACCACCGGGGAGCTGTTTTTT.

The J gene is TRBJ2-1, the V gene TRBV12-3 or TRBV12-4; no clear D. This CDR3 has 13 amino acids. The germline V and J ends were trimmed by 4 bases and 10 bases, with 14 bases remaining between them. The CDR3 reads CASSSPNQREQFF. CDR3 in DNA: TGTGCCAGCAGTTCCCCCAACCAACGGGAGCAGTTCTTC.

This clone has a handful of counts. The chain recombines TRBV5-4 with TRBJ1-1; D gene uncertain. CDR1 SGHNT and CDR2 YYREEE come from the germline V gene (reference sequence). The CDR3 has 15 residues. V dropped 0 bases and J dropped 0 bases, with 9 bases sitting between them. The CDR3 sequence is CASSLGNAMNTEAFF. The CDR3, as DNA: TGTGCCAGCAGCTTGGGAAATGCTATGAACACTGAAGCTTTCTTT.

The chain employs TRBV27 and TRBJ1-2, with D maybe TRBD1 (5 bases). V was pared by 2 bases and J by 7 bases, with 20 bases between. This CDR3 region has 16 residues. The germline V gene encodes CDR1 MNHEY and CDR2 SMNVEV (reference sequence). The CDR3 loop reads CASSLKGAGSVGGYTF. The CDR3, as DNA: TGTGCCAGCAGTTTAAAAGGGGCAGGCTCGGTCGGTGGCTACACCTTC.

V gene TRBV6-2 or TRBV6-3 combines with J gene TRBJ1-5; D is unclear. V was shortened by 4 bases and J by 11 bases, with 12 bases between the two germline ends. Germline CDR1 and CDR2: MNHEY and SVGEGT. This CDR3 contains 12 residues. The CDR3 loop reads CASSSVLMTQHF. Written as DNA, the CDR3 is TGTGCCAGCAGTTCCGTGCTAATGACCCAGCATTTT.

This chain links TRBV5-1 with TRBJ1-5, with D perhaps matching TRBD1 (6 bases). V lost 2 bases and J lost 0, with 12 bases in between. The germline CDR1 and CDR2 sequences are SGHRS and YFSETQ. CDR3 length: 16 residues. The CDR3 DNA reads as TGCGCCAGCAGCTTTCCAGGGGTGTATAGCAATCAGCCCCAGCATTTT. Protein product: CASSFPGVYSNQPQHF.

This clone has a handful of counts. This chain links TRBV7-3 with TRBJ2-1, with D tentatively TRBD2 (5 bases). The V end was cut by 5 bases, the J end by 9 bases, with 14 bases between. The germline CDR1 and CDR2 sequences are SGHTA and FQGTGA. CDR3 length: 13 residues. The CDR3 reads CASSMDSRGEQFF. CDR3 in DNA: TGTGCCAGCAGCATGGACTCCCGTGGTGAGCAGTTCTTC.

The chain combines TRBV19 with TRBJ2-1; TRBD2 is a possible D gene (6 bases). The CDR3 is 15 residues long. CDR1 LNHDA and CDR2 SQIVND come from the germline V gene (reference sequence). With 1 base removed from V and 1 base from J, the gap between germline ends came to 8 bases. The CDR3 protein is CASSIAAGSYNEQFF. The CDR3 nucleotides read TGTGCCAGTAGTATAGCAGCGGGTTCCTACAATGAGCAGTTCTTC.

V and J are TRBV24-1 and TRBJ2-6, with 9 bases identical to TRBD1. The CDR3 totals 16 residues. Trimming took 7 bases from V and 3 from J; bases not matched to a gene: 6. Germline-derived CDR1 and CDR2 are KGHDR and SFDVKD. The CDR3 bases are TGTGCCACCAGCGGGACAGGGATAGGTGGGGCCAACGTCCTGACTTTC. It encodes CATSGTGIGGANVLTF.

The chain is built from TRBV19 and TRBJ2-1; 9 bases align to TRBD2. Germline V lookup: CDR1 LNHDA, CDR2 SQIVND (reference sequence). V was clipped by 8 bases and J by 8 bases; unmatched bases: 7. The length of the CDR3 is 13 residues. DNA of the CDR3: TGTGCCAGTGGGGCTAGCGGGGACCATGAGCAGTTCTTC. It is translated as CASGASGDHEQFF. The whole variable domain, filled in from reference TRBV19 and TRBJ2-1, reads DGGITQSPKYLFRKEGQNVTLSCEQNLNHDAMYWYRQDPGQGLRLIYYSQIVNDFQKGDIAEGYSVSREKKESFPLTVTSAQKNPTAFYLCASGASGDHEQFFGPGTRLTVL.

The CDR3 sequence: CASSLGLASYEQYF. CDR3 bases: TGTGCCAGCAGCTTGGGTCTAGCGTCCTACGAGCAGTACTTC. The chain joins TRBV5-6 to TRBJ2-7; D may be TRBD2 (6 bases). The CDR3 sequence is 14 residues long. Germline V gene sequence: CDR1 SGHDT, CDR2 YYEEEE. Trimming took off 0 bases at V and 1 base at J, with 8 bases between the two ends. The entire variable domain, with the rest obtained from reference TRBV5-6 and TRBJ2-7, is as follows: DAGVTQSPTHLIKTRGQQVTLRCSPKSGHDTVSWYQQALGQGPQFIFQYYEEEERQRGNFPDRFSGHQFPNYSSELNVNALLLGDSALYLCASSLGLASYEQYFGPGTRLTVT.

This CDR3 is CASKRGMNTEAFF. DNA for the CDR3: TGTGCCAGCAAAAGGGGAATGAACACTGAAGCTTTCTTT. The gene calls are TRBV27 and TRBJ1-1, with D possibly being TRBD1 (5 bases). The CDR3 sequence is 13 residues long. V lost 7 bases and J lost 0, with 9 bases in between. Germline lookup yields CDR1 MNHEY and CDR2 SMNVEV (reference sequence).

The rearrangement joins TRBV14 to TRBJ2-7, with a tentative D call TRBD1 (6 bases). Germline assignment: CDR1 SGHDN and CDR2 FVKESK. The CDR3 has 15 residues. V gave up 1 base and J gave up 9 bases, with 19 bases separating them. CDR3 region: CASSQVGGLAGVQYF. The CDR3 coding sequence is TGTGCCAGCAGCCAAGTTGGTGGATTAGCAGGGGTGCAGTACTTC.